This T cell receptor beta chain is drawn from a study of blood T cells in healthy people across ages. The second PCR ran about 6 to 11 cycles with a sample-barcoded 5' primer and J-beta primers. With 12 random nucleotides, a template-switch adaptor tagged each individual cDNA molecule. A single record per CDR3 protein comes from TCRdb applying MiXCR to the 5' RACE reads. This table has 1.5 million to 2 million distinct CDR3 sequences, roughly 30% appearing once. CDR1 is LGHDT and CDR2 is YNNKEL in the germline V gene (reference sequence). With V trimmed by 2 bases and J by 12 bases, 2 bases remained unmatched. The CDR3 consists of 12 residues.

Sequencing was done on a sample of blood. The TCR comes from a woman in her thirties in good health. The chain joins TRBV3-1 to TRBJ2-1; 9 bases line up with TRBD2. Here the CDR3 reads CASSQPGLAQFF. CDR3 coding DNA: TGTGCCAGCAGCCAACCGGGACTAGCGCAGTTCTTC.